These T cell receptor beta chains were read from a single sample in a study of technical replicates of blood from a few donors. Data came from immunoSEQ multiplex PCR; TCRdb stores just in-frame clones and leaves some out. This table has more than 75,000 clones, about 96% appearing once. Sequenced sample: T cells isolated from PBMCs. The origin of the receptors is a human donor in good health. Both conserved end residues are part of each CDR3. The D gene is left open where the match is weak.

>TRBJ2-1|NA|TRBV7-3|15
CASSFGFSSYNEQFF
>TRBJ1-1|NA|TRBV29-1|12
CSVYQGNTEAFF
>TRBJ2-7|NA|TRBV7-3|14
CASSLNGQSYEQYF
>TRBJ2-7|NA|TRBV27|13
CASSLNRKYEQYF
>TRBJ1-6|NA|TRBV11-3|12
CASSLVSSPLHF
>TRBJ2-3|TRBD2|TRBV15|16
CATSPSLAGVADTQYF
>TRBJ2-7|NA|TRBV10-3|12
CAIRDSSYEQYF
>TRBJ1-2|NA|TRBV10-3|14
CAISVMGAGHGYTF
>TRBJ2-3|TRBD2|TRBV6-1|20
CASSGQTSGTGLVKADTQYF
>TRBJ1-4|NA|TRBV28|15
CASSSPGSGREKLFF
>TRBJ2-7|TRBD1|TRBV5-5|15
CASSLFQGDSYEQYF
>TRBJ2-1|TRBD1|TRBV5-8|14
CASKYRGTYNEQFF
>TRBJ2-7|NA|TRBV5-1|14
CASSLVSGSYEQYF
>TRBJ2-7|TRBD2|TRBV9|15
CASSQSWGGSYEQYF
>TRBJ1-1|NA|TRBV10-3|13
CAISESAGAEAFF
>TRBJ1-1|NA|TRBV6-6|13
CASSRLLDTEAFF
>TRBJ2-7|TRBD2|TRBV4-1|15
CASSPQAGFSYEQYF
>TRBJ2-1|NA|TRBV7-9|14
CASSLPYPGTKQFF
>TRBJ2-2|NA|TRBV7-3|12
CASSIVTGELFF
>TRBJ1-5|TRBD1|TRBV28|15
CASSRTGGPNQPQHF
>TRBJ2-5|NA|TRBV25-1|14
CASSVGQGIGTQYF
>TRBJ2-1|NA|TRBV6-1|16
CASSEGPGEQYNEQFF
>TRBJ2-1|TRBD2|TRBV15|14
CATSGAGEDNEQFF
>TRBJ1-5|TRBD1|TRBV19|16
CASSIGDRDDGQPQHF
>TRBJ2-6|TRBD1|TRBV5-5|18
CASSLRQGELSGANVLTF
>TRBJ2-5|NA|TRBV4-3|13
CASSQGLEGAQYF
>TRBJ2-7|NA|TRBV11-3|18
CASSSTLRLEGWPYEQYF
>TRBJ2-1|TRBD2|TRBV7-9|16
CASSPQLAGGDNEQFF
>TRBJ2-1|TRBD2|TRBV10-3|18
CAISEPPTTSGINNEQFF
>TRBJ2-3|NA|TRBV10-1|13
CASSESIGGAQYF
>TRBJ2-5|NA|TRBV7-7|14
CASSPSGGTETQYF
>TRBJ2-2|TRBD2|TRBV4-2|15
CASSQLAGDTGELFF
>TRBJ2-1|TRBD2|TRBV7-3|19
CASSLTAGGHYSSYNEQFF
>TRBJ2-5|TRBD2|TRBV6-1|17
CASSVTGLAGQSETQYF
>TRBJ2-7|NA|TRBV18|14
CASSPPEGVPEQYF
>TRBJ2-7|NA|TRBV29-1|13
CSVVGGQSHEQYF
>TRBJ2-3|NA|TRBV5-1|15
CASTFRDSLTDTQYF
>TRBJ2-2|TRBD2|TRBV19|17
CASMRTSGTPNTGELFF
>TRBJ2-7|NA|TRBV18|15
CASSPERELTYEQYF
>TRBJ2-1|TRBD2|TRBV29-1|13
CSARLAGYNEQFF
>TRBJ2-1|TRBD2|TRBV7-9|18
CASSGRLAGAVSYNEQFF
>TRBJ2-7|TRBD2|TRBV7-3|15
CASSLGTSGFYEQYF
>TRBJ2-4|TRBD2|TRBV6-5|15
CASSTSELAKNIQYF
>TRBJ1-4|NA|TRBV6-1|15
CASSEEGYRDEKLFF
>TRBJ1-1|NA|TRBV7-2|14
CASSLTRGNTEAFF
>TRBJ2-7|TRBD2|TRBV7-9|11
CASSLGGGEYF
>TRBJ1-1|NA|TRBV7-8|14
CASSLSVMNTEAFF
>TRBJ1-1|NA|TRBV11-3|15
CASSLDPGSGTEAFF
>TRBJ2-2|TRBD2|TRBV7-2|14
CASSWTSGTGELFF
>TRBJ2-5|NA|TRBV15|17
CATSRDKAGQYQETQYF
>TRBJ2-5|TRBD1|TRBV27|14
CASSSGQSGETQYF
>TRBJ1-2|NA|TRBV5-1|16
CASSLATRSSIYGYTF
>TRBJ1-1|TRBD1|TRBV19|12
CASGTALTEAFF